The 16 T cell receptor beta chains below come from one sample, sequenced in a study of T cell responses to AZD1222 COVID-19 vaccine. The protocol was immunoSEQ multiplex PCR, while the TCRdb copy is restricted to in-frame clones and leaves out a portion. The repertoire has about 190,000 clones, approximately 91% of them found once; the top ten carry roughly 0.98%. The sequencing here drew on peripheral blood, taken on day 0 of AZD1222 vaccination. Source of these receptors: an adult in good health.

The rearrangement joins TRBV27 to TRBJ2-2, with 7 bases that match TRBD1. This CDR3 spans 12 amino acids. With V trimmed by 11 bases and J by 7 bases, 7 bases remained unmatched. Germline CDR1 is MNHEY and CDR2 is SMNVEV (reference sequence). The CDR3 loop reads CACRTGGGELFF. The CDR3 DNA reads TGTGCCTGTCGGACAGGCGGCGGGGAGCTGTTTTTT.

This clone has just one count. The J gene is TRBJ1-6, the V gene TRBV5-1; 8 bases fit TRBD1. In germline, CDR1 is SGHRS, CDR2 YFSETQ. The V gene end was trimmed by 3 bases and the J gene end by 5 bases; junction bases not matched to a gene: 7. The CDR3 consists of 16 residues. Here the CDR3 reads CASSSGTGGDNSPLHF. CDR3 DNA sequence: TGCGCCAGCAGCTCTGGGACAGGCGGGGATAATTCACCCCTCCACTTT.

The chain combines TRBV5-1 with TRBJ2-7, with a tentative D call TRBD2 (5 bases). CDR3 size: 14 residues. The ends were cut back, 4 bases at V and 2 bases at J, with 13 bases in the middle. The germline CDR1 and CDR2 sequences are SGHRS and YFSETQ. CDR3 amino acids: CASSAGGKTYEQYF. In DNA, the CDR3 is TGCGCCAGCAGCGCGGGCGGAAAAACCTACGAGCAGTACTTC.

The CDR3 is CASSLGKAKNIQYF. The CDR3 nucleotides read TGCGCCAGCAGCTTGGGTAAAGCCAAAAACATTCAGTACTTC. The V and J genes are TRBV5-1 and TRBJ2-4; D call uncertain. Germline CDR1 is SGHRS and CDR2 is YFSETQ. This CDR3 contains 14 residues. The V and J ends lost 0 bases and 0 bases respectively, with 4 bases between them. The complete variable domain, with remaining parts taken from reference TRBV5-1 and TRBJ2-4, reads KAGVTQTPRYLIKTRGQQVTLSCSPISGHRSVSWYQQTPGQGLQFLFEYFSETQRNKGNFPGRFSGRQFSNSRSEMNVSTLELGDSALYLCASSLGKAKNIQYFGAGTRLSVL.

The gene calls are TRBV5-4 and TRBJ2-7; D possibly corresponds to TRBD2 (6 bases). The germline gives CDR1 SGHNT, CDR2 YYREEE (reference sequence). CDR3 length: 13 amino acids. Trimming removed 4 bases from V and 3 bases from J, with 11 bases in between. In nucleotides, the CDR3 is TGTGCCAGCAGCCTGGGGGGAGGCTACGAGCAGTACTTC. It codes for CASSLGGGYEQYF.

This chain links TRBV5-4 with TRBJ2-5, with D maybe TRBD1 (5 bases). Deletions cut 2 bases from V and 1 base from J, with 15 bases between. CDR3 length: 16 amino acids. Germline V CDR1 and CDR2: SGHNT, YYREEE (reference sequence). This CDR3 is CASSLSVGQSQETQYF. CDR3 sequence (DNA): TGTGCCAGCAGCTTAAGTGTGGGGCAGAGCCAAGAGACCCAGTACTTC.

V and J are TRBV27 and TRBJ2-1, with no clear D. The ends were cut back, 3 bases at V and 4 bases at J, with 7 bases in the middle. This CDR3 is built from 13 residues. The germline CDR1 and CDR2 sequences are MNHEY and SMNVEV (reference sequence). The CDR3 sequence is CASSFDWYNEQFF. The DNA of the CDR3 is TGTGCCAGCAGTTTTGACTGGTACAATGAGCAGTTCTTC.

This clone was found a few times. The chain has TRBV29-1 and TRBJ2-1, with TRBD2 matching over 10 bases. V was pared by 4 bases and J by 9 bases, with 3 bases of the junction left unmatched. Germline lookup yields CDR1 SQVTM and CDR2 ANQGSEA. CDR3 length equals 12 residues. CDR3 protein: CSVGLAGGEQFF. The DNA of the CDR3 is TGCAGCGTTGGACTAGCGGGTGGTGAGCAGTTCTTC.

The gene calls are TRBV9 and TRBJ1-1; D gene ambiguous. V was cut by 3 bases and J by 0 bases, with 12 bases left in between. Per germline, CDR1 SGDLS and CDR2 YYNGEE. The CDR3 covers 15 residues. CDR3 amino acids: CASSGPDTLNTEAFF. DNA of the CDR3: TGTGCCAGCAGCGGACCCGACACCCTGAACACTGAAGCTTTCTTT.

The table lists this clone with a few counts. This chain joins TRBV6-2 or TRBV6-3 and TRBJ1-2, with 7 bases identical to TRBD1. Unmatched junction bases numbered 9, after V lost 6 bases and J lost 2 bases. CDR3 length: 15 amino acids. Looked up from germline, CDR1 is MNHEY and CDR2 is SVGEGT. For the CDR3, the DNA is TGTGCCAGCAGCGCAGGACAGGCCGACAACTATGGCTACACCTTC. This encodes CASSAGQADNYGYTF.

This clone was seen once. The chain recombines TRBV7-3 with TRBJ2-5; no clear D gene. The CDR3 runs to 13 residues. Germline V CDR1 and CDR2: SGHTA, FQGTGA. The V end lost 4 bases, the J end lost 2 bases, and 8 bases lay between the germline ends. The CDR3 sequence: CASSSMGQETQYF. CDR3 DNA sequence: TGTGCCAGCAGCTCCATGGGTCAAGAGACCCAGTACTTC.

This chain connects TRBV19 to TRBJ1-6; D uncertain. Germline-derived CDR1 and CDR2 are LNHDA and SQIVND (reference sequence). Trimming shortened V by 2 bases and J by 9 bases, and 14 bases separated the two germline ends. The CDR3 runs to 15 residues. The CDR3 DNA follows: TGTGCCAGTAGTATATTGCCGGGCGTTGGTTCACCCCTCCACTTT. Its translation is CASSILPGVGSPLHF.

This chain links TRBV5-8 with TRBJ1-5; 10 bases agree with TRBD1. Germline CDR1 and CDR2: SGHTS and YDEGEE. CDR3 length: 17 residues. V shed 4 bases, J shed 2 bases, and the junction held 9 bases outside the gene matches. The CDR3 DNA reads TGTGCCAGCAGCCGTGGGACAGGGGATGTCGGCAATCAGCCCCAGCATTTT. Translation: CASSRGTGDVGNQPQHF.

The chain carries TRBV6-5 and TRBJ2-5, with 9 bases aligning to TRBD1. V gave up 7 bases and J gave up 5 bases; unmatched junction bases: 5. Germline CDR1 is MNHEY and CDR2 is SVGAGI. The CDR3 extends over 13 amino acids. The CDR3 protein is CASTGQGRETQYF. In DNA form, the CDR3 reads TGTGCCAGCACGGGACAGGGAAGGGAGACCCAGTACTTC.

This chain links TRBV7-9 with TRBJ2-7; weak D call: TRBD1 (6 bases). Trimming removed 6 bases from V and 6 bases from J, with 12 bases in between. The CDR3 consists of 12 residues. Looked up from germline, CDR1 is SEHNR and CDR2 is FQNEAQ (reference sequence). CDR3 in DNA: TGTGCCAGCAGGCAACAGGGTCGCGAGCAGTACTTC. Translating it yields CASRQQGREQYF.

The chain recombines TRBV6-6 with TRBJ1-2; D not certain. Trimming took off 10 bases at V and 2 bases at J, with 14 bases between the two ends. There are 13 residues in the CDR3. Germline CDR1 and CDR2: MNHNY and SVGAGI (reference sequence). DNA for the CDR3: TGTGCCACCTCCGGGGATCCCAACTATGGCTACACCTTC. Protein: CATSGDPNYGYTF.